The 14 T cell receptor beta chains in this list originate from one sample, sequenced in a study of OX40 agonist ivuxolimab in advanced cancers. Clones were read by immunoSEQ multiplex PCR, and TCRdb kept only the in-frame ones, dropping some. This repertoire shows under 60,000 clones, nearly 85% found once; its top ten account for under 5%. The sequencing used CD4+ or CD8+ T cells sorted from blood, collected in a trial of the OX40 agonist ivuxolimab. These receptors were collected from an adult with an advanced solid tumor such as melanoma, head and neck, liver or kidney cancer.

This chain uses TRBV6-6 with TRBJ2-3, with D uncertain. This CDR3 contains 12 residues. V lost 5 bases and J lost 6, with 9 bases in between. The germline CDR1 and CDR2 sequences are MNHNY and SVGAGI (reference sequence). CDR3 DNA: TGTGCCAGCAGTCCCAGATTTGATACGCAGTATTTT. Its protein product is CASSPRFDTQYF.

The chain joins TRBV5-1 to TRBJ1-5, with D perhaps TRBD1 (5 bases). Germline loops: CDR1 SGHRS, CDR2 YFSETQ. This CDR3 is built from 18 residues. V lost 0 bases, J lost 0 bases, and 16 bases lay in between. CDR3: CASSLGGDGSYSNQPQHF. In DNA, the CDR3 is TGCGCCAGCAGCTTGGGAGGGGACGGAAGCTATAGCAATCAGCCCCAGCATTTT.

The chain combines TRBV6-5 with TRBJ1-1, with 7 bases lining up with TRBD1. The V gene end was trimmed by 7 bases and the J gene end by 7 bases; junction bases not matched to a gene: 6. Germline V gene lookup returns CDR1 MNHEY and CDR2 SVGAGI. The CDR3 runs 12 residues. CDR3: CASTRTGDEAFF. CDR3 nucleotide sequence: TGTGCCAGCACCCGGACAGGCGATGAAGCTTTCTTT.

This chain links TRBV19 with TRBJ2-5; 10 bases map to TRBD2. The CDR3 totals 15 residues. The J segment lost 5 bases and the V segment lost 3 bases, leaving 6 bases of the junction unmatched. The germline CDR1 and CDR2 sequences are LNHDA and SQIVND (reference sequence). CDR3 region: CASSMGHSGGETQYF. Here the CDR3 DNA reads TGTGCCAGTAGTATGGGACATAGCGGGGGGGAGACCCAGTACTTC.

The chain links TRBV6-1 to TRBJ2-3; possible D gene TRBD2, 5 bases. The V gene lost 4 bases and the J gene lost 3 bases, with 11 bases spanning the gap. The CDR3 runs to 14 residues. Germline CDR1 reads MNHNS; CDR2 reads SASEGT. The chain's CDR3 is CASSGRQRTDTQYF. CDR3 DNA sequence: TGTGCCAGCAGTGGGAGGCAGAGGACAGATACGCAGTATTTT.

The chain is built from TRBV6-5 and TRBJ1-4; a possible D gene is TRBD1 (5 bases). Trimming shortened V by 6 bases and J by 6 bases, and 11 bases separated the two germline ends. CDR3 size: 13 residues. CDR1 is MNHEY, CDR2 SVGAGI, per germline. The CDR3 sequence: CASRRGIHEKLFF. The CDR3 bases are TGTGCCAGCAGGCGGGGGATTCATGAAAAACTGTTTTTT.

This clone was detected only a few times. The chain joins TRBV5-4 to TRBJ2-7; tentative D call: TRBD1 (6 bases). This CDR3 contains 14 residues. From germline, CDR1 is SGHNT and CDR2 YYREEE (reference sequence). V lost 4 bases, J lost 6 bases, and 17 bases lay in between. The CDR3 loop reads CASSITGKPSEQYF. The CDR3 DNA reads TGTGCCAGCAGCATAACAGGGAAGCCTAGCGAGCAGTACTTC. The full variable domain, in which reference TRBV5-4 and TRBJ2-7 provide the parts outside the CDR3, is ETGVTQSPTHLIKTRGQQVTLRCSSQSGHNTVSWYQQALGQGPQFIFQYYREEENGRGNFPPRFSGLQFPNYSSELNVNALELDDSALYLCASSITGKPSEQYFGPGTRLTVT.

A note on this clone: The junction departs from germline at one end; a sequencing error may be responsible. Other DNA sequences in this specimen translate into the identical CDR3. The chain carries TRBV6-5 and TRBJ1-1; no firm D call. CDR3 size: 13 residues. Germline V gene lookup returns CDR1 MNHEY and CDR2 SVGAGI. The CDR3 DNA follows: TGTGCCAGCAGTTATACGATGAACACTGAGGCTTTCTTT. It codes for CASSYTMNTEAFF.

This chain connects TRBV5-1 to TRBJ2-3; D remains ambiguous. Germline loops: CDR1 SGHRS, CDR2 YFSETQ. The CDR3 spans 16 residues. Trimming pared 4 bases from V and 4 bases from J, leaving 19 bases between. The CDR3 region is CASSRRTASQADTQYF. DNA for the CDR3: TGCGCCAGCAGCCGCAGGACCGCGTCTCAAGCAGATACGCAGTATTTT.

V usage is TRBV5-4 and J usage is TRBJ2-7; D is ambiguous. The V end was cut by 3 bases, the J end by 1 base, with 8 bases between. Germline CDR1 SGHNT, CDR2 YYREEE (reference sequence). This CDR3 has 13 residues. CDR3 coding DNA: TGTGCCAGCAGCTCGAAAAGATCCTACGAGCAGTACTTC. Protein: CASSSKRSYEQYF.

CDR3 nucleotide sequence: TGTGCCAGCAGCATCCAGGGTTGCCAAGAGACCCAGTACTTC. Translating gives CASSIQGCQETQYF. The chain recombines TRBV21-1 with TRBJ2-5; the table's D call TRBD1 went unverified against the DNA. TRBV21-1 is given as a pseudogene. This CDR3 contains 14 residues.

Only a few counts were recorded for this clone. The rearrangement links TRBV11-3 to TRBJ2-4, with D unclear. Germline CDR1 SGHNT, CDR2 YENEEA. The CDR3 totals 16 residues. Trimming shortened V by 5 bases and J by 5 bases, and 19 bases separated the two germline ends. The CDR3 nucleotides read TGTGCCAGCAGCCTTCTAGTGTCTTCGGGCCAAAACATTCAGTACTTC. It is translated as CASSLLVSSGQNIQYF.

The chain is built from TRBV11-1 and TRBJ2-1, with 8 bases identical to TRBD2. Unmatched junction bases numbered 4, after V lost 3 bases and J lost 15 bases. CDR1 is SGHAT, CDR2 FQDESV, per germline (reference sequence). This CDR3 has 11 amino acids. CDR3 region: CASSFGLAPFF. CDR3 nucleotides: TGTGCCAGCAGCTTTGGACTAGCTCCGTTCTTC.

V usage is TRBV29-1 and J usage is TRBJ2-5; D is perhaps TRBD1 (5 bases). The CDR3 runs 12 residues. In germline, CDR1 is SQVTM, CDR2 ANQGSEA. Trimming pared 5 bases from V and 5 bases from J, leaving 12 bases between. The CDR3 spells CSVQGSEETQYF. In DNA, the CDR3 is TGCAGCGTTCAGGGTTCTGAGGAGACCCAGTACTTC.